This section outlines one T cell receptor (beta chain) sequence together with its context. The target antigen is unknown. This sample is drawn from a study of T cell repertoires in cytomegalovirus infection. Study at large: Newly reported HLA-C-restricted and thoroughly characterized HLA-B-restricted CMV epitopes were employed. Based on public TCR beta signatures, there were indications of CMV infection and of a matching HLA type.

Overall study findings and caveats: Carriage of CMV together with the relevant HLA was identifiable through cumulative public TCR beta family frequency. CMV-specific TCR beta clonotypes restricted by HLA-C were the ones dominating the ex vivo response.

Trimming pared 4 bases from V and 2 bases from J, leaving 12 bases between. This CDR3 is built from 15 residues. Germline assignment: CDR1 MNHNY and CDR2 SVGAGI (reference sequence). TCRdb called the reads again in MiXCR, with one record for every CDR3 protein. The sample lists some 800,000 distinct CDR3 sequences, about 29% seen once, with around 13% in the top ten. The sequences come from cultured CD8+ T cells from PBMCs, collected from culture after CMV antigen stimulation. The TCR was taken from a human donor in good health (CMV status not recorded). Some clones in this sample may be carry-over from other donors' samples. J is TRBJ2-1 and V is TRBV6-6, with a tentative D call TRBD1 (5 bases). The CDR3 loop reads CASSSRAGPYNEQFF. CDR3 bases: TGTGCCAGCAGTTCCCGCGCAGGGCCCTACAATGAGCAGTTCTTC.